These 18 T cell receptor beta chains were all obtained from the same sample, sequenced in a study of blood T cell repertoires in COVID-19. Measured with immunoSEQ multiplex PCR; TCRdb has only the in-frame clones, and not every one. The data show about 400,000 clones, just under 90% seen once. The sequenced sample was PBMCs or T cells enriched from blood (not recorded which). The receptors shown here come from a woman in her thirties who had recovered from COVID-19.

The chain couples TRBV7-8 to TRBJ2-7; tentative D call: TRBD1 (6 bases). V was clipped by 6 bases and J by 3 bases, with 12 bases between them. The CDR3 covers 13 residues. Germline-derived CDR1 and CDR2 are SGHVS and FQNEAQ. The CDR3 nucleotides read TGTGCCAGCAGAGGGGGACCGTTCTACGAGCAGTACTTC. As protein: CASRGGPFYEQYF.

This chain uses TRBV10-3 with TRBJ1-5; 10 bases align to TRBD1. The CDR3 loop spans 14 amino acids. Looked up from germline, CDR1 is ENHRY and CDR2 is SYGVKD. Losses at the gene ends were 11 bases for V and 5 bases for J; bases not matched to a gene: 9. CDR3 nucleotide sequence: TGTGCCTCGCACCCGGGACAGGGGTATCAGCCCCAGCATTTT. It translates to CASHPGQGYQPQHF.

The CDR3 is CASSVLQGSPQHF. CDR3 sequence (DNA): TGTGCCAGCAGTGTCCTACAGGGCTCGCCCCAGCATTTT. The chain joins TRBV27 to TRBJ1-5, with D possibly being TRBD1 (6 bases). Trimming left V 5 bases short and J 9 bases short, with 14 bases between. Germline loops: CDR1 MNHEY, CDR2 SMNVEV (reference sequence). The CDR3 has 13 amino acids.

This chain connects TRBV3-1 (or the pseudogene TRBV3-2) to TRBJ1-2; D remains unclear. Germline assignment: CDR1 LGHDT and CDR2 YNNKEL (reference sequence). Trimming left V 2 bases short and J 2 bases short, with 9 bases between. The CDR3 has 14 amino acids. The CDR3 DNA reads as TGTGCCAGCAGCCAATACGAGGGAAACTATGGCTACACCTTC. Protein product: CASSQYEGNYGYTF.

The chain joins TRBV11-3 to TRBJ2-2, with D hard to call. The ends were cut back, 4 bases at V and 6 bases at J, with 15 bases in the middle. There are 15 residues in the CDR3. The germline CDR1 and CDR2 sequences are SGHNT and YENEEA. CDR3 in amino acids: CASSSRREVPGELFF. The CDR3, as DNA: TGTGCCAGCAGCTCTAGAAGAGAGGTTCCCGGGGAGCTGTTTTTT. Full variable domain (remainder filled in from reference TRBV11-3 and TRBJ2-2): EAGVVQSPRYKIIEKKQPVAFWCNPISGHNTLYWYLQNLGQGPELLIRYENEEAVDDSQLPKDRFSAERLKGVDSTLKIQPAELGDSAVYLCASSSRREVPGELFFGEGSRLTVL.

The gene calls are TRBV6-2 or TRBV6-3 and TRBJ2-5; 10 bases map to TRBD1. Germline V gives CDR1 MNHEY, CDR2 SVGEGT. The CDR3 consists of 15 residues. The V gene end was trimmed by 4 bases and the J gene end by 5 bases; junction bases not matched to a gene: 7. The DNA for the CDR3 is TGTGCCAGCAGTTCGACAAGGACAGGGGGGGAGACCCAGTACTTC. Translation: CASSSTRTGGETQYF.

The chain links TRBV9 to TRBJ2-1, with 13 bases aligning to TRBD2. This CDR3 is 15 amino acids long. V gave up 4 bases and J gave up 8 bases; unmatched junction bases: 6. CDR1 SGDLS and CDR2 YYNGEE come from the germline V gene. CDR3 DNA sequence: TGTGCCAGCAGCTCAAGACTAGCGGGGGGAGATGAGCAGTTCTTC. It translates to CASSSRLAGGDEQFF.

V gene TRBV2 combines with J gene TRBJ1-4; D might be TRBD1 (6 bases). The germline V gene has CDR1 SNHLY and CDR2 FYNNEI. The CDR3 extends over 16 amino acids. Trimming took 4 bases from V and 0 from J, leaving 12 bases between them. CDR3 protein: CASSGGTRATNEKLFF. In nucleotides, the CDR3 is TGTGCCAGCAGTGGGGGGACACGTGCAACTAATGAAAAACTGTTTTTT.

This clone was seen more than once but under ten times. V gene TRBV20-1 combines with J gene TRBJ2-1; 9 bases map to TRBD1. The CDR3 totals 14 residues. Per germline, CDR1 DFQATT and CDR2 SNEGSKA (reference sequence). J lost 5 bases, V lost 3 bases, and 5 bases had no gene match. The CDR3 coding sequence is TGCAGTGCTAGTGACAGGGGGAAAAACAATGAGCAGTTCTTC. Translated: CSASDRGKNNEQFF.

The chain employs TRBV28 and TRBJ1-2; 12 bases are shared with TRBD1. The CDR3 is 18 amino acids. J was trimmed by 7 bases and V by 4 bases; bases with no gene match: 16. Germline assignment: CDR1 MDHEN and CDR2 SYDVKM. CDR3 loop: CASSSGDYRDRGQGGYTF. DNA of the CDR3: TGTGCCAGCAGTTCTGGGGATTACCGGGACAGGGGGCAGGGTGGCTACACCTTC.

This chain connects TRBV27 to TRBJ2-3; TRBD2 agrees at 13 bases. With V trimmed by 5 bases and J by 6 bases, 8 bases remained unmatched. The germline CDR1 and CDR2 sequences are MNHEY and SMNVEV (reference sequence). The CDR3 covers 16 residues. For the CDR3, the DNA is TGTGCCAGCAGTCCATTCGGACTAGCGGGGGTTGATACGCAGTATTTT. Translation gives CASSPFGLAGVDTQYF.

The V and J genes are TRBV2 and TRBJ1-5, with 9 bases fitting TRBD1. The CDR3 sequence is 15 residues long. V was clipped by 6 bases and J by 1 base; unmatched bases: 4. The germline CDR1 and CDR2 sequences are SNHLY and FYNNEI. DNA of the CDR3: TGTGCCAGCAGGGTACAGGGGGCAAGCAATCAGCCCCAGCATTTT. This encodes CASRVQGASNQPQHF. The full variable domain, completed using reference TRBV2 and TRBJ1-5, is EPEVTQTPSHQVTQMGQEVILRCVPISNHLYFYWYRQILGQKVEFLVSFYNNEISEKSEIFDDQFSVERPDGSNFTLKIRSTKLEDSAMYFCASRVQGASNQPQHFGDGTRLSIL.

The chain joins TRBV15 to TRBJ2-7; D uncertain. The CDR3 length is 15 residues. The germline V gene encodes CDR1 LNHNV and CDR2 YYDKDF (reference sequence). V was pared by 5 bases and J by 3 bases, with 17 bases between. The CDR3: CATSQRGTLSYEQYF. The CDR3 bases are TGTGCCACCAGCCAGAGAGGCACTTTAAGCTACGAGCAGTACTTC.

The rearrangement joins TRBV7-9 to TRBJ1-2, with 9 bases identical to TRBD1. Looked up from germline, CDR1 is SEHNR and CDR2 is FQNEAQ (reference sequence). J was trimmed by 5 bases and V by 1 base; bases with no gene match: 8. This CDR3 is built from 16 residues. CDR3 sequence (DNA): TGTGCCAGCAGCTTAGGGGACAGGGAAGTATATTATGGCTACACCTTC. Translating gives CASSLGDREVYYGYTF.

This clone was seen only once. The gene calls are TRBV5-6 and TRBJ1-2; D possibly corresponds to TRBD1 (5 bases). The V and J ends lost 0 bases and 6 bases respectively, with 6 bases between them. The CDR3 covers 12 residues. Germline CDR1 reads SGHDT; CDR2 reads YYEEEE. The CDR3 sequence is CASSLARDGYTF. CDR3 nucleotides: TGTGCCAGCAGCTTGGCCAGGGATGGCTACACCTTC.

J is TRBJ2-1 and V is TRBV6-2 or TRBV6-3, with 14 positions matching TRBD2. This CDR3 region has 15 residues. The V gene's germline CDR1 is MNHEY and CDR2 SVGEGT. V lost 5 bases to trimming and J lost 7 bases; unmatched junction nucleotides: 4. CDR3 bases: TGTGCCAGCAGTGGACTAGCGGGGGGTCGGAATGAGCAGTTCTTC. It yields the protein CASSGLAGGRNEQFF.

The chain joins TRBV12-5 to TRBJ1-2; perhaps TRBD1 as D (6 bases). CDR1 LGHNT and CDR2 FRNRAP come from the germline V gene. Deletions cut 6 bases from V and 3 bases from J, with 14 bases between. The CDR3 length is 14 residues. CDR3 amino acids: CASGKGDVDYGYTF. DNA of the CDR3: TGTGCTAGTGGAAAGGGGGACGTAGACTATGGCTACACCTTC.

This clone was seen once. The V gene is TRBV7-2, the J gene TRBJ2-7, with 9 bases aligning to TRBD1. J was trimmed by 3 bases and V by 5 bases; bases with no gene match: 11. Germline V gene sequence: CDR1 SGHTA, CDR2 FQGNSA. The CDR3 consists of 16 residues. As DNA, the CDR3 is TGTGCCAGCAGCCGCTCCACAGGGGGCTCCCTCTACGAGCAGTACTTC. Its translation: CASSRSTGGSLYEQYF.